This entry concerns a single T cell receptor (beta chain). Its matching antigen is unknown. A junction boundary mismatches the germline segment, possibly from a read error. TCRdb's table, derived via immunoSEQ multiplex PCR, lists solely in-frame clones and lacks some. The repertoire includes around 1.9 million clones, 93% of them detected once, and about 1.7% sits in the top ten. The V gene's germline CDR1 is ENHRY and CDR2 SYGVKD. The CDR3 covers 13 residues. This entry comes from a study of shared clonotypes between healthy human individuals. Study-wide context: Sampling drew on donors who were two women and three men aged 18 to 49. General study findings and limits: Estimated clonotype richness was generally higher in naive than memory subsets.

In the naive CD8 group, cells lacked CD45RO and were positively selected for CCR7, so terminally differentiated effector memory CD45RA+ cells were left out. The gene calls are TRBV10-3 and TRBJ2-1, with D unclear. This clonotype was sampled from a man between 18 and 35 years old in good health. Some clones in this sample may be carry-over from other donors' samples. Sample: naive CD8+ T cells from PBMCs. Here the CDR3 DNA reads TGTGCCAGCAGTTACGACAAAGACAATGAGCAGTTCTTC. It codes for CASSYDKDNEQFF.